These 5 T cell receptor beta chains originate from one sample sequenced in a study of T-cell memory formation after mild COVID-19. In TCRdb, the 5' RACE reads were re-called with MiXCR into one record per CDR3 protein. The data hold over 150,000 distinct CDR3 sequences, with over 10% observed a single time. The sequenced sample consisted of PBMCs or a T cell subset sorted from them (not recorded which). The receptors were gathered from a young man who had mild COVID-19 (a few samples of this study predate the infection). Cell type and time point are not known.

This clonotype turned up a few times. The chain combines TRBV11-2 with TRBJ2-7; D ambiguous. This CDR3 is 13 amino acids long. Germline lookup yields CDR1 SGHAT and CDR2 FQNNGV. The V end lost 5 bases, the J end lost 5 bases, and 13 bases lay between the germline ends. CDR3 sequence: CASSPSISHEQYF. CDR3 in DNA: TGTGCCAGCAGCCCCTCCATCAGCCACGAGCAGTACTTC.

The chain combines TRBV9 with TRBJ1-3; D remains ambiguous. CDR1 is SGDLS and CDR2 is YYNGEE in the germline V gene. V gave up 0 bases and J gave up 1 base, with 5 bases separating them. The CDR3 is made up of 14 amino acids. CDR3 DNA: TGTGCCAGCAGCGTAGCCCTTTCTGGAAACACCATATATTTT. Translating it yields CASSVALSGNTIYF. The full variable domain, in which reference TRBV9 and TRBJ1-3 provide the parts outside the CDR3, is DSGVTQTPKHLITATGQRVTLRCSPRSGDLSVYWYQQSLDQGLQFLIQYYNGEERAKGNILERFSAQQFPDLHSELNLSSLELGDSALYFCASSVALSGNTIYFGEGSWLTVV.

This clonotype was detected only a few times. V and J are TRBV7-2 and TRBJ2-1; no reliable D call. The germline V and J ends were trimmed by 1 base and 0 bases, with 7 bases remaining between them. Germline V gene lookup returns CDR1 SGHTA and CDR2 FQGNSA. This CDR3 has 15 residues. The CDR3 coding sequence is TGTGCCAGCAGCTTAGAGGTTTTCTCCTACAATGAGCAGTTCTTC. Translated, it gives CASSLEVFSYNEQFF.

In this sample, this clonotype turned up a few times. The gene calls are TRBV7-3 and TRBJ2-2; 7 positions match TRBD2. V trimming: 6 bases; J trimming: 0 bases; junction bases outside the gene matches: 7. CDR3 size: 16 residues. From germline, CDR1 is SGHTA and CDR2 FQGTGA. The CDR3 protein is CASSQQRGANTGELFF. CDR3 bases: TGTGCCAGCAGTCAACAGCGGGGCGCGAACACCGGGGAGCTGTTTTTT.

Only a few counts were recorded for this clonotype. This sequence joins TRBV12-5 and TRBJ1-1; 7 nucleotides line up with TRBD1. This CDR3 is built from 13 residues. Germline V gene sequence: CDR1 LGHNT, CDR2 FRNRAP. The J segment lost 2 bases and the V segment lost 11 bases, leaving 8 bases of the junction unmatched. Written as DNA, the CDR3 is TGTGCTGGGGGAGACAGGGCTAACACTGAAGCTTTCTTT. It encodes CAGGDRANTEAFF.